These 13 T cell receptor beta chains share one sample of origin, sequenced in a study of T cell responses to AZD1222 COVID-19 vaccine. Method: immunoSEQ multiplex PCR; TCRdb's copy keeps in-frame clones and lacks some. This sample carries around 120,000 clones, 92% of them seen once, and the ten largest clones take approximately 1.1%. The source was peripheral blood, collected on day 0 of AZD1222 vaccination. Every receptor here comes from an adult in good health.

J is TRBJ2-7 and V is TRBV7-2; 7 bases fit TRBD1. V gave up 5 bases and J gave up 2 bases; unmatched junction bases: 6. The CDR3 sequence is 14 residues long. Germline CDR1 SGHTA, CDR2 FQGNSA. CDR3 coding DNA: TGTGCCAGCAGCATCCGACAGGGCCCCTACGAGCAGTACTTC. Its protein product is CASSIRQGPYEQYF.

The chain has TRBV7-8 and TRBJ1-5; tentatively, D is TRBD1 (6 bases). Germline CDR1 and CDR2: SGHVS and FQNEAQ. This CDR3 has 14 residues. The V and J ends lost 8 bases and 0 bases respectively, with 11 bases between them. The CDR3 nucleotides are TGTGCCAGCTTAACAGGGAATAGCAATCAGCCCCAGCATTTT. Residues: CASLTGNSNQPQHF. The variable domain in full, completed from reference TRBV7-8 and TRBJ1-5, reads GAGVSQSPRYKVAKRGQDVALRCDPISGHVSLFWYQQALGQGPEFLTYFQNEAQLDKSGLPSDRFFAERPEGSVSTLKIQRTQQEDSAVYLCASLTGNSNQPQHFGDGTRLSIL.

The V call is TRBV12-3 or TRBV12-4, the J call TRBJ2-1; D possibly uses TRBD1 or TRBD2 (6 bases each). The CDR3 has 12 residues. Trimming cost V 5 bases and J 13 bases, with 15 bases left between them. CDR3 coding DNA: TGTGCCAGCAGTCCAGACAGGAGGGTTCAGTTCTTC. Protein: CASSPDRRVQFF.

V is TRBV27 and J is TRBJ2-2; D remains unclear. With 3 bases removed from V and 3 bases from J, the gap between germline ends came to 11 bases. This CDR3 is 15 amino acids long. The germline V gene encodes CDR1 MNHEY and CDR2 SMNVEV (reference sequence). CDR3 sequence reads: CASSFLPDYTGELFF. The CDR3 DNA sequence: TGTGCCAGCAGTTTCCTCCCAGATTACACCGGGGAGCTGTTTTTT.

J is TRBJ2-7 and V is TRBV11-3; D might be TRBD1 (8 bases). The CDR3 extends over 13 amino acids. With 6 bases removed from V and 5 bases from J, the gap between germline ends came to 14 bases. Germline V gene lookup returns CDR1 SGHNT and CDR2 YENEEA. For the CDR3, the DNA is TGTGCCAGCAGTCATACAGGGGGGGACGAGCAGTACTTC. Amino acid sequence: CASSHTGGDEQYF.

The genes are TRBV28 and TRBJ2-2, with D perhaps TRBD1 or TRBD2 (5 bases each). V lost 6 bases and J lost 3, with 8 bases in between. This CDR3 comprises 13 residues. Germline-derived CDR1 and CDR2 are MDHEN and SYDVKM. Here the CDR3 DNA reads TGTGCCAGCAGGGGACGGTACACCGGGGAGCTGTTTTTT. It yields the protein CASRGRYTGELFF.

This chain links TRBV13 with TRBJ1-2, with D possibly being TRBD1 (6 bases). V dropped 5 bases and J dropped 4 bases, with 17 bases sitting between them. The CDR3 has 15 amino acids. Germline-derived CDR1 and CDR2 are PRHDT and FYEKMQ (reference sequence). The CDR3 DNA reads TGTGCCAGCAGCCCTCGTGGGGGGCTCGGCTATGGCTACACCTTC. The encoded protein is CASSPRGGLGYGYTF. The full variable domain, its missing parts supplied by reference TRBV13 and TRBJ1-2, is AAGVIQSPRHLIKEKRETATLKCYPIPRHDTVYWYQQGPGQDPQFLISFYEKMQSDKGSIPDRFSAQQFSDYHSELNMSSLELGDSALYFCASSPRGGLGYGYTFGSGTRLTVV.

The chain combines TRBV28 with TRBJ1-2; D not certain. CDR1 MDHEN and CDR2 SYDVKM come from the germline V gene. V was clipped by 2 bases and J by 1 base, with 11 bases between them. This CDR3 contains 15 residues. CDR3 sequence reads: CASSLDVNFNYGYTF. CDR3 nucleotides: TGTGCCAGCAGTTTAGACGTTAACTTTAACTATGGCTACACCTTC.

The V gene is TRBV7-6, the J gene TRBJ1-1, with D possibly TRBD1 on 5 matching bases. V lost 0 bases, J lost 1 base, and 9 bases lay in between. This CDR3 region has 15 residues. Per germline, CDR1 SGHVS and CDR2 FNYEAQ. The CDR3 sequence is CASSLASGGNTEAFF. CDR3 DNA: TGTGCCAGCAGCTTAGCCTCGGGGGGGAACACTGAAGCTTTCTTT.

This chain uses TRBV7-3 with TRBJ1-1; D not resolved. CDR3 length equals 14 residues. V lost 1 base and J lost 7, with 13 bases in between. Germline loops: CDR1 SGHTA, CDR2 FQGTGA. CDR3 amino acids: CASSLSRVAVEAFF. DNA for the CDR3: TGTGCCAGCAGCTTAAGTAGGGTCGCGGTTGAAGCTTTCTTT. Using reference TRBV7-3 and TRBJ1-1 for the parts outside the CDR3, the full variable domain is GAGVSQTPSNKVTEKGKYVELRCDPISGHTALYWYRQSLGQGPEFLIYFQGTGAADDSGLPNDRFFAVRPEGSVSTLKIQRTERGDSAVYLCASSLSRVAVEAFFGQGTRLTVV.

This clone was recorded once. V usage is TRBV27 and J usage is TRBJ1-1, with 9 bases aligning to TRBD1. The germline CDR1 and CDR2 sequences are MNHEY and SMNVEV (reference sequence). With 11 bases clipped from V and 4 bases from J, the junction kept 17 bases outside the gene matches. The CDR3 extends over 16 amino acids. The CDR3 is CAVRTGEAAKVTEAFF. CDR3 sequence (DNA): TGTGCCGTACGGACAGGGGAGGCGGCTAAAGTCACTGAAGCTTTCTTT.

J is TRBJ1-1 and V is TRBV3-1 (or the pseudogene TRBV3-2); 9 positions agree with TRBD1. This CDR3 contains 15 residues. Germline CDR1 and CDR2: LGHDT and YNNKEL (reference sequence). V lost 4 bases and J lost 10; bases outside the gene matches: 13. DNA of the CDR3: TGTGCCAGCAGCCGAGAACAGGGGGCAGGAGTTCGAGCTTTCTTT. It codes for CASSREQGAGVRAFF.

The gene calls are TRBV2 and TRBJ2-7, with 14 bases lining up with TRBD2. With 6 bases clipped from V and 5 bases from J, the junction kept 3 bases outside the gene matches. The CDR3 loop spans 14 amino acids. Germline V gene sequence: CDR1 SNHLY, CDR2 FYNNEI. CDR3 in amino acids: CASRGTSGRDEQYF. For the CDR3, the DNA is TGTGCCAGCAGAGGGACTAGCGGGAGAGACGAGCAGTACTTC.